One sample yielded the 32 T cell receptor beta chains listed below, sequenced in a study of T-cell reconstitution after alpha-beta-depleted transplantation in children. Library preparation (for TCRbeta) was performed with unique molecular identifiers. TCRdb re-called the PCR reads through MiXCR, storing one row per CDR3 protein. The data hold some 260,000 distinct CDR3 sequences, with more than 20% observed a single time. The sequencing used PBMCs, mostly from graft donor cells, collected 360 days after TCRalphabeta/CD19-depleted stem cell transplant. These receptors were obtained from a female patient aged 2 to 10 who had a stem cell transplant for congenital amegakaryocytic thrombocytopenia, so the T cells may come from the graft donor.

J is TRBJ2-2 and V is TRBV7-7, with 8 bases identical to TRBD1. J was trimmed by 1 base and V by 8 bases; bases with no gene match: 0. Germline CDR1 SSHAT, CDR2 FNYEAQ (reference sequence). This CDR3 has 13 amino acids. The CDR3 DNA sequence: TGTGCCAGCGGGACAGGGAACACCGGGGAGCTGTTTTTT. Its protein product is CASGTGNTGELFF.

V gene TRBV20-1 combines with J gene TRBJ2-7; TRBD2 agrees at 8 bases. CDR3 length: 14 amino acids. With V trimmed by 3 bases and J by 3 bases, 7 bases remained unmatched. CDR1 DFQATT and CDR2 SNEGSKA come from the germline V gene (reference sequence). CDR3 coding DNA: TGCAGTGCTAGTTCGGCGGGGGGCCTCTACGAGCAGTACTTC. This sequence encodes CSASSAGGLYEQYF.

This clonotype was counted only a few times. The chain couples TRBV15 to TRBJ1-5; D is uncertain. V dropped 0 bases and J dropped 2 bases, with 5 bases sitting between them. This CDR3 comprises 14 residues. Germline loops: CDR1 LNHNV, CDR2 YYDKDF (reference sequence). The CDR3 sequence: CATSRETGNQPQHF. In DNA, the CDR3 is TGTGCCACCAGCAGAGAAACAGGCAATCAGCCCCAGCATTTT.

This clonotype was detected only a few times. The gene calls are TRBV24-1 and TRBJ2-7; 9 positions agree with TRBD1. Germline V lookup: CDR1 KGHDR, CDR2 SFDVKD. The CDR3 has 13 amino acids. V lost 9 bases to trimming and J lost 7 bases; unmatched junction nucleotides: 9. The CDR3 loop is CATQKTGGREQYF. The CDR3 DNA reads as TGTGCCACCCAAAAGACAGGGGGAAGAGAGCAGTACTTC.

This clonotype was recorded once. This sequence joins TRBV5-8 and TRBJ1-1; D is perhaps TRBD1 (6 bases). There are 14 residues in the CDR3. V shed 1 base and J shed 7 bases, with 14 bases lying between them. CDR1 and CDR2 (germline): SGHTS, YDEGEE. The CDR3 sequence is CASSLTRTASEAFF. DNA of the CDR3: TGTGCCAGCAGCTTGACTAGGACAGCCAGTGAAGCTTTCTTT.

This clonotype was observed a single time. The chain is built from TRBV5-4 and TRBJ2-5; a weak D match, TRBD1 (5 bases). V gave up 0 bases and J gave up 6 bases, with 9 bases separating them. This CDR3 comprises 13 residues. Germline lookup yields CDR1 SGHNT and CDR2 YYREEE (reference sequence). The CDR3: CASSLDRLKTQYF. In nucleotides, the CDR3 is TGTGCCAGCAGCTTGGACAGGTTAAAGACCCAGTACTTC.

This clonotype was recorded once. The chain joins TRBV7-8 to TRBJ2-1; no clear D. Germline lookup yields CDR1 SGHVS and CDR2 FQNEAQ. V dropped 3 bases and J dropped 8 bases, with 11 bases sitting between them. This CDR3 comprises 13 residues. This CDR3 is CASSFGRLDEQFF. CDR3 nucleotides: TGTGCCAGCAGCTTTGGCAGGCTCGATGAGCAGTTCTTC.

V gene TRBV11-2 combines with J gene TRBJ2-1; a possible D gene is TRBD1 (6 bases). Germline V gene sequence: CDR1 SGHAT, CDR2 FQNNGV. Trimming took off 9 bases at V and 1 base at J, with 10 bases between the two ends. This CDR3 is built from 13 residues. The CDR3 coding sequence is TGTGCCAGTTCAGGGGTATCCTACAATGAGCAGTTCTTC. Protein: CASSGVSYNEQFF.

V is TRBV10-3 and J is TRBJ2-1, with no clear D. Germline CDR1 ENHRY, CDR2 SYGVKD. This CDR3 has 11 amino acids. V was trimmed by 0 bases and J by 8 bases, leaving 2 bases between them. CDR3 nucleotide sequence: TGTGCCATCAGTGAGTCGGATGAGCAGTTCTTC. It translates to CAISESDEQFF.

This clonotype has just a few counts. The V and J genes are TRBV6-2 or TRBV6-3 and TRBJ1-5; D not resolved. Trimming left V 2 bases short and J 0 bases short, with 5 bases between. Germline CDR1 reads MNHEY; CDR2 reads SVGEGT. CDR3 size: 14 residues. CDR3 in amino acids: CASSYQNSNQPQHF. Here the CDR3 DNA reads TGTGCCAGCAGTTACCAGAATAGCAATCAGCCCCAGCATTTT.

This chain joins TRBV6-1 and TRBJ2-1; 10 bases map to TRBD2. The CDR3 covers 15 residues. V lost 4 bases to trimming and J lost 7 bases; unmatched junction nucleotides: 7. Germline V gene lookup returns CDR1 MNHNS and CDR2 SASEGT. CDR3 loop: CASSAASGSYNEQFF. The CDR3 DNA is TGTGCCAGCAGTGCTGCTAGCGGGAGTTATAATGAGCAGTTCTTC.

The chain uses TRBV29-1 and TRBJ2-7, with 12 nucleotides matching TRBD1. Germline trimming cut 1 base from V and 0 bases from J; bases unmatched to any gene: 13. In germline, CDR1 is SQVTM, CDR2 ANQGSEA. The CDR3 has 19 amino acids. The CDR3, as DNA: TGCAGCGTTGAAGGGCTTAGGGACAGGGGGCGAAAGAGCTCCTACGAGCAGTACTTC. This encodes CSVEGLRDRGRKSSYEQYF.

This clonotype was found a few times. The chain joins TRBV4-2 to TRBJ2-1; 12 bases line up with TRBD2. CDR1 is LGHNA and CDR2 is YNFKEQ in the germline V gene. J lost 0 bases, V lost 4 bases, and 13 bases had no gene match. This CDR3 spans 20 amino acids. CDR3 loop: CASSRRTGTSGSSSYNEQFF. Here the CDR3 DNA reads TGTGCCAGCAGCCGTAGGACCGGGACTAGCGGGTCCAGCTCCTACAATGAGCAGTTCTTC.

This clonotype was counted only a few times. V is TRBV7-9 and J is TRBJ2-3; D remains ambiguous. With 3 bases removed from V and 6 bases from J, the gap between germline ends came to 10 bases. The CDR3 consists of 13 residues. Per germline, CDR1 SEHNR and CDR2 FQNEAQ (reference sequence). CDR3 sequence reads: CASSLTQTDTQYF. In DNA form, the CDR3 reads TGTGCCAGCAGCTTGACTCAAACGGATACGCAGTATTTT.

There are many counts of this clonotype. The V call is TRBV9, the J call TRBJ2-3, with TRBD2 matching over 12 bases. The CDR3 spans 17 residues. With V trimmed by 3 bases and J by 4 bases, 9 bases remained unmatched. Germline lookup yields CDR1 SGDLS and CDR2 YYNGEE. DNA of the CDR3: TGTGCCAGCAGCGCGGGACCCCGACTAGCGGGAGCAGATACGCAGTATTTT. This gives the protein CASSAGPRLAGADTQYF.

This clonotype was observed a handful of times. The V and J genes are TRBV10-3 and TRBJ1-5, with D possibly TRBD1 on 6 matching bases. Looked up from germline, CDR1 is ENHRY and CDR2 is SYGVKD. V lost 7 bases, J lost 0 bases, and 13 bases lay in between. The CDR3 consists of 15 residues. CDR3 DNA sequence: TGTGCCATCAACCGGACAGCAAATAGCAATCAGCCCCAGCATTTT. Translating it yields CAINRTANSNQPQHF.

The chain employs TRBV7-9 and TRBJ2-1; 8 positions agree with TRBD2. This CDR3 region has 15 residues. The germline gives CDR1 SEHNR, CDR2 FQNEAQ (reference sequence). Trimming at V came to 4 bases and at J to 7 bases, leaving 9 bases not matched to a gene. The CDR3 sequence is CASSYPTSGKNEQFF. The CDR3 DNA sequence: TGTGCCAGCAGCTACCCAACTAGCGGAAAGAATGAGCAGTTCTTC.

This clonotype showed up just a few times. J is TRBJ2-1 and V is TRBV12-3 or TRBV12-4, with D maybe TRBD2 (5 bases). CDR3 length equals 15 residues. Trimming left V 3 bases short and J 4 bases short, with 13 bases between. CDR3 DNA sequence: TGTGCCAGCAGTTTCTTGGGAGTAGCTTACAATGAGCAGTTCTTC. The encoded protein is CASSFLGVAYNEQFF.

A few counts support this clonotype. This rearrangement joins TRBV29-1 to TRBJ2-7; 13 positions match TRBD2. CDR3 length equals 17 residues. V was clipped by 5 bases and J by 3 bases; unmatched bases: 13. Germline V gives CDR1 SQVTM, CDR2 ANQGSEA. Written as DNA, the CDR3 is TGCAGCGTTCTGGGACTAGCGGGGAAGACCGCTTACTACGAGCAGTACTTC. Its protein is CSVLGLAGKTAYYEQYF.

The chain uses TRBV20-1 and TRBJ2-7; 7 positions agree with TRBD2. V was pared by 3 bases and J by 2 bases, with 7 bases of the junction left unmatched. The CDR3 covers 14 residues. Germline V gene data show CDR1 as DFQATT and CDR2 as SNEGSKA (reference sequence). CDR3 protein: CSARGLAVAYEQYF. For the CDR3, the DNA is TGCAGTGCTAGGGGGCTAGCGGTGGCCTACGAGCAGTACTTC.

CDR3 in amino acids: CASSYQAVTDTQYF. The CDR3 DNA is TGTGCCAGCAGCTACCAGGCAGTCACAGATACGCAGTATTTT. The V and J genes are TRBV7-9 and TRBJ2-3; D unresolved. From germline, CDR1 is SEHNR and CDR2 FQNEAQ (reference sequence). Trimming removed 4 bases from V and 2 bases from J, with 10 bases in between. CDR3 length: 14 amino acids.

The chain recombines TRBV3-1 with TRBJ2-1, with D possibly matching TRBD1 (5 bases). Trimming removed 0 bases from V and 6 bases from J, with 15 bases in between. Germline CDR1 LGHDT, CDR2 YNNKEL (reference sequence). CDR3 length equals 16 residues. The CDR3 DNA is TGTGCCAGCAGCCAAGATCGTAGGGGCCTCCGCAATGAGCAGTTCTTC. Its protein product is CASSQDRRGLRNEQFF.

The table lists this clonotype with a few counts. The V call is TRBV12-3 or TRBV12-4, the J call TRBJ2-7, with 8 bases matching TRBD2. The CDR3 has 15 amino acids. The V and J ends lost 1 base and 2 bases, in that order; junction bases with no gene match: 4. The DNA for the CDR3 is TGTGCCAGCAGTTTAGTTTTAGCGGGACCCTACGAGCAGTACTTC. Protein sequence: CASSLVLAGPYEQYF.

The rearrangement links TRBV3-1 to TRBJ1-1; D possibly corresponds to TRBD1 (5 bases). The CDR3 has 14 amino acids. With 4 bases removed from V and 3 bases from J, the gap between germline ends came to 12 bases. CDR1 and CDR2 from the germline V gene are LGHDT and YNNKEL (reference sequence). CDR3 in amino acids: CASSPLAGDTEAFF. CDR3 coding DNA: TGTGCCAGCAGCCCTTTGGCGGGGGACACTGAAGCTTTCTTT.

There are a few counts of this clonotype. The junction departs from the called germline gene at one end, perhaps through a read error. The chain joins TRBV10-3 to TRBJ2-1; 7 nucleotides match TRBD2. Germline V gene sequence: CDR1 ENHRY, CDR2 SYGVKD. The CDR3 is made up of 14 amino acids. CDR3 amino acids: CATSGGVEHNEQFF. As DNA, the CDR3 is TGTGCCACCAGTGGGGGGGTAGAACACAATGAGCAGTTCTTC.

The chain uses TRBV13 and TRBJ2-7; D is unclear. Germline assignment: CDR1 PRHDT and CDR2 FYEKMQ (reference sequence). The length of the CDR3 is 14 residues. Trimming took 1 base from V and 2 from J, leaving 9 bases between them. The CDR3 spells CASSLAALAYEQYF. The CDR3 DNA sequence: TGTGCCAGCAGCTTAGCGGCCCTCGCCTACGAGCAGTACTTC.

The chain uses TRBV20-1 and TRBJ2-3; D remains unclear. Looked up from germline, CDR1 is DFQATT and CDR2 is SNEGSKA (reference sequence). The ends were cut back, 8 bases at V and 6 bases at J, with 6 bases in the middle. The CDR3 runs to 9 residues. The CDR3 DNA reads TGCAGTTCCGGGGATACGCAGTATTTT. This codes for CSSGDTQYF.

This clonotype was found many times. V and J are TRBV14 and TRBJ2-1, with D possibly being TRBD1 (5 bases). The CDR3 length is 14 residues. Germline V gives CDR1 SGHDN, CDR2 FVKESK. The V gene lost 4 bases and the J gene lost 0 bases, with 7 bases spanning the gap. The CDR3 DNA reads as TGTGCCAGCAGCCGGACACTCTCCTACAATGAGCAGTTCTTC. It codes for CASSRTLSYNEQFF. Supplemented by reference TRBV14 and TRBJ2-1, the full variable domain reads EAGVTQFPSHSVIEKGQTVTLRCDPISGHDNLYWYRRVMGKEIKFLLHFVKESKQDESGMPNNRFLAERTGGTYSTLKVQPAELEDSGVYFCASSRTLSYNEQFFGPGTRLTVL.

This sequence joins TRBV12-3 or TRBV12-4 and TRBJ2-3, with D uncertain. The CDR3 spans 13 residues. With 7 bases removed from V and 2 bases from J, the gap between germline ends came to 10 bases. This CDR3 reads CASTRTDTDTQYF. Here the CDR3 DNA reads TGTGCCAGCACCCGGACGGACACAGATACGCAGTATTTT.

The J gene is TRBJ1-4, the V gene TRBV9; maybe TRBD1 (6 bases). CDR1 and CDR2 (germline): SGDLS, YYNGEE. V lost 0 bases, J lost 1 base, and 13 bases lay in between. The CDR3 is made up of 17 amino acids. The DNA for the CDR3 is TGTGCCAGCAGCGTAGTAGGGGACACTCAAACTAATGAAAAACTGTTTTTT. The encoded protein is CASSVVGDTQTNEKLFF.

Written as DNA, the CDR3 is TGTGCCACCAGCAGAGTATGGACGGCGTCGGACGAGCAGTACTTC. Amino acid sequence: CATSRVWTASDEQYF. The V call is TRBV15, the J call TRBJ2-7; D is unclear. CDR1 LNHNV and CDR2 YYDKDF come from the germline V gene (reference sequence). Trimming took 1 base from V and 5 from J, leaving 15 bases between them. This CDR3 has 15 amino acids.

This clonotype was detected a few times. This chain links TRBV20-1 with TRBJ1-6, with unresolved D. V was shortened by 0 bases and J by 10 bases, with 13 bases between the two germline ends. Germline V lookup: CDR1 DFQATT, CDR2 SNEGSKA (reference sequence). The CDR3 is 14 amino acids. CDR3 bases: TGCAGTGCTAGAGATAACGGGGATCGGTCACCCCTCCACTTT. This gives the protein CSARDNGDRSPLHF.